Listed below are T cell receptor beta chains from one sample, sequenced in a study of T cells after yellow fever vaccination. TCRdb re-called the 5' RACE reads through MiXCR, storing one row per CDR3 protein. The repertoire has over 300,000 distinct CDR3 sequences, about 4% of them found once; the top ten carry about 26%. The source material was PBMCs, sampled 5 days after the yellow fever booster vaccination. Receptors were obtained from a man aged 18-30 years who received the YFV17D yellow fever vaccine. The CDR3 runs from the conserved cysteine through the conserved F or W.

>TRBJ2-5|TRBV6-1|15
CASSEVGQDQETQYF
>TRBJ2-2|TRBV7-3|16
CASSTGHTANTGELFF
>TRBJ1-1|TRBV5-1|12
CASSRDNTEAFF
>TRBJ2-1|TRBV7-2|17
CASTRDAGGWSYNEQFF
>TRBJ2-3|TRBV23-1|19
CASSQSGQLGTVSTDTQYF
>TRBJ2-7|TRBV6-2/TRBV6-3|12
CASSRSSYEQYF
>TRBJ2-5|TRBV11-2|15
CASSSVSKPQETQYF
>TRBJ2-5|TRBV11-2|16
CASSLGFGSAGETQYF
>TRBJ2-1|TRBV2|13
CASRGGVALEQFF
>TRBJ1-2|TRBV12-3/TRBV12-4|16
CASSRTALDLRGGYTF
>TRBJ2-1|TRBV5-1|14
CASSFSGSYNEQFF
>TRBJ1-3|TRBV10-3|14
CAIRKELVGNTIYF
>TRBJ2-7|TRBV7-2|14
CASSLEAQIYEQYF
>TRBJ1-5|TRBV12-3/TRBV12-4|17
CASSRGTGGIGNQPQHF
>TRBJ2-7|TRBV12-3/TRBV12-4|15
CASSPRQGAWVEQYF
>TRBJ2-3|TRBV7-6|15
CASSSQYRGRNTQYF
>TRBJ2-2|TRBV12-3/TRBV12-4|13
CASNPMRTGELFF
>TRBJ1-4|TRBV27|16
CASSGGWGTTNEKLFF
>TRBJ1-1|TRBV28|14
CASSPHSLHTEAFF
>TRBJ1-5|TRBV6-1|13
CASSRQGYQPQHF
>TRBJ2-1|TRBV12-3/TRBV12-4|16
CASSLRLSGGYNEQFF
>TRBJ2-3|TRBV5-1|16
CASSLRGTVSTDTQYF
>TRBJ2-5|TRBV11-2|13
CASSSTVRGTQYF
>TRBJ2-1|TRBV4-1|13
CASSHTGRTEQFF
>TRBJ2-3|TRBV27|14
CASSQATGWDTQYF
>TRBJ2-3|TRBV7-3|13
CASSPLGAYTQYF
>TRBJ2-2|TRBV9|16
CASSVTGTGGAGELFF
>TRBJ2-3|TRBV7-2|17
CASSLSGGADSTDTQYF
>TRBJ2-3|TRBV27|16
CASSLSSGFVTNTQYF
>TRBJ2-7|TRBV5-1|14
CASSFGTDTYEQYF
>TRBJ2-2|TRBV7-9|18
CASSLGLAGGLNTGELFF
>TRBJ1-2|TRBV6-1|15
CASSEHGWAGKGYTF
>TRBJ2-1|TRBV7-9|12
CASSHESNEQFF
>TRBJ2-7|TRBV6-6|17
CASSALTSGGAPYEQYF
>TRBJ1-1|TRBV5-1|14
CASSFQGIRTEAFF
>TRBJ1-6|TRBV7-9|13
CASSLGGDSPLHF
>TRBJ1-1|TRBV29-1|13
CSVAGTGGPGAFF
>TRBJ2-5|TRBV3-1|15
CASSQGGGNTKTQYF
>TRBJ2-2|TRBV4-2|16
CASSQDLVLNTGELFF
>TRBJ2-4|TRBV15|17
CATSRDSPSTLGNIQYF
>TRBJ1-5|TRBV18|14
CASSSGEGNQPQHF
>TRBJ2-2|TRBV3-1|15
CASSQLAGTGGELFF
>TRBJ2-5|TRBV29-1|12
CSVETGEETQYF
>TRBJ2-3|TRBV6-6|14
CASSWGTGPDTQYF
>TRBJ1-2|TRBV20-1|14
CSARPWGQREGYTF
>TRBJ1-2|TRBV6-1|15
CASSERQGSIYGYTF
>TRBJ2-7|TRBV14|15
CASSPRDRGYYEQYF
>TRBJ1-2|TRBV5-1|16
CASSLGTPGALWGYTF
>TRBJ1-2|TRBV5-1|14
CASSYGRGNYGYTF
>TRBJ2-2|TRBV10-1|15
CASSDRQGSTGELFF
>TRBJ2-1|TRBV12-3/TRBV12-4|15
CASSPPDRGYNEQFF
>TRBJ2-7|TRBV7-9|15
CASSFLAGQAYEQYF